The rows below give T cell receptor beta chains drawn from one sample of a study of cytomegalovirus exposure and HLA in healthy donors. Produced via immunoSEQ multiplex PCR; TCRdb's table is partial and in-frame only. The sample carries roughly 130,000 clones, roughly 69% recorded once. The sequenced sample was PBMCs. The receptors come from a human donor in good health. The CDR3 runs from the conserved cysteine through the conserved F or W. Each record gives: J gene, V gene, clone size, D gene, CDR3 protein, CDR3 DNA. A D gene is named only where the DNA matches it firmly. Not every row has a clone size; where given, it reads once, few, many or a size class.

TRBJ2-7 TRBV19 few TRBD2 CASSTVPVAGASEQYF TGTGCCAGTAGTACCGTACCAGTAGCGGGGGCGTCCGAGCAGTACTTC
TRBJ2-2 TRBV29-1 . TRBD1 CSVVRQGLTGELFF TGCAGCGTTGTTAGACAGGGGTTGACCGGGGAGCTGTTTTTT
TRBJ2-1 TRBV5-1 . TRBD2 CASSFLAGGSSYNEQFF TGCGCCAGCAGCTTCTTAGCGGGGGGAAGCTCCTACAATGAGCAGTTCTTC
TRBJ2-7 TRBV11-1 . TRBD1 CASSRWGQSSYEQYF TGTGCCAGCAGCCGATGGGGACAGAGCTCCTACGAGCAGTACTTC
TRBJ2-7 TRBV6-6 . . CASSTVPGLANEQHF TGTGCCAGCAGCACCGTCCCGGGACTGGCGAACGAGCAGCACTTC
TRBJ1-3 TRBV7-2 . . CASSPQVRGNTIYF TGTGCCAGCAGCCCCCAAGTGAGGGGAAACACCATATATTTT
TRBJ2-2 TRBV9 . . CASTGNTGELFF TGTGCCAGCACAGGGAACACCGGGGAGCTGTTTTTT
TRBJ2-5 TRBV7-8 . TRBD2 CATITGTSGGARETQYF TGTGCCACTATAACAGGGACTAGCGGGGGGGCCAGAGAGACCCAGTACTTC
TRBJ2-1 TRBV7-2 . . CASSLAGGQFF TGTGCCAGCAGCTTAGCAGGGGGGCAGTTCTTC
TRBJ1-4 TRBV4-3 . . CASSRQRRATNEKLFF TGCGCCAGCAGCCGACAGCGTAGGGCCACTAATGAAAAACTGTTTTTT